The 2 T cell receptor beta chains below all came from one sample that was sequenced in a study of patients and donors after allogeneic stem cell transplantation. TCRdb independently ran MiXCR on the RT-PCR reads; one entry per CDR3 protein. Here the sample spans 150,000 to 200,000 distinct CDR3 sequences, around 30% being singletons. The sequenced material came from blood, either unsorted or a sorted T cell fraction (not recorded which). The receptors derive from a human donor who was either an allogeneic HSCT recipient or a stem cell or donor lymphocyte infusion donor (not recorded which). It is not recorded whose cells these are; they may come from a transplant donor.

This sequence joins TRBV28 and TRBJ2-1; D is tentatively TRBD1 or TRBD2 (5 bases each). This CDR3 has 15 residues. Germline assignment: CDR1 MDHEN and CDR2 SYDVKM. The V end was cut by 6 bases, the J end by 5 bases, with 17 bases between. CDR3 in DNA: TGTGCCAGCAGCAGTGACACCGGGACCCACAATGAGCAGTTCTTC. Protein: CASSSDTGTHNEQFF. Full variable domain (missing parts from reference TRBV28 and TRBJ2-1): DVKVTQSSRYLVKRTGEKVFLECVQDMDHENMFWYRQDPGLGLRLIYFSYDVKMKEKGDIPEGYSVSREKKERFSLILESASTNQTSMYLCASSSDTGTHNEQFFGPGTRLTVL.

This clonotype was recorded at least ten times. The rearrangement joins TRBV27 to TRBJ1-2; no firm D call. CDR3 length: 14 amino acids. Germline values: CDR1 MNHEY, CDR2 SMNVEV (reference sequence). Trimming took 0 bases from V and 0 from J, leaving 5 bases between them. The CDR3 sequence is CASSLSRTNYGYTF. The CDR3 region has the DNA TGTGCCAGCAGTTTATCCCGGACTAACTATGGCTACACCTTC.